Listed below are T cell receptor beta chains from one sample, sequenced in a study of PD-L1 blockade in urothelial cancer. Libraries were prepared by immunoSEQ multiplex PCR; TCRdb keeps only in-frame clonotypes and omits some of them. The table shows around 30,000 clones, with roughly 84% occurring only once. The sequencing used PBMCs, collected around atezolizumab (anti-PD-L1) treatment. These receptors were collected from a man aged 65 to 79 with urothelial cancer. Both conserved end residues are part of each CDR3. A D gene is named only where the DNA matches it firmly. Not every row has a clone size; where given, it reads once, few, many or a size class.

-	-	TRBV28	TRBJ1-5	TGTGCCAGCAGTGAAGGGACTTATCAGCCCCAGCATTTT	CASSEGTYQPQHF
-	-	TRBV19	TRBJ2-7	TGTGCCAGTAGCAAGGGACATTCCTACGAGCAGTACTTC	CASSKGHSYEQYF
-	few	TRBV30	TRBJ1-5	TGTGCCTGGAGTGTACAGGAATCCCATCAGCCCCAGCATTTT	CAWSVQESHQPQHF
TRBD2	-	TRBV28	TRBJ2-1	TGTGCCAGTAAGGTCCAAGGACTAGCGGGGATCTCCTACAATGAGCAGTTCTTC	CASKVQGLAGISYNEQFF
-	-	TRBV19	TRBJ2-4	TGTGCCAGTAGTACAGCCGGACAGTCCAAAAACATTCAGTACTTC	CASSTAGQSKNIQYF
-	-	TRBV28	TRBJ1-1	TGTGCCAGCAGTCGGGACACTGGGGGTTTGAACACTGAAGCTTTCTTT	CASSRDTGGLNTEAFF
-	-	TRBV5-1	TRBJ2-5	TGCGCCAGCACCACTAGGTCGGTAGAGACCCAGTACTTC	CASTTRSVETQYF
-	-	TRBV30	TRBJ2-3	TGTGCCTGGAGTGTAGGGCGGGGTCGCACAGATACGCAGTATTTT	CAWSVGRGRTDTQYF
-	-	TRBV19	TRBJ1-2	TGTGCCAGCGAAGACGGGGGGACTATTCATGGCTACACCTTC	CASEDGGTIHGYTF
TRBD1	-	TRBV5-8	TRBJ1-1	TGTGCCAGCAGCCTTCGTCTAGGACAGGGATGGCCTGAAGCTTTCTTT	CASSLRLGQGWPEAFF
TRBD1	-	TRBV19	TRBJ1-5	TGTGCCAGTAGTAGGGGACAGGGGCTGGGCAATCAGCCCCAGCATTTT	CASSRGQGLGNQPQHF
-	few	TRBV19	TRBJ1-5	TGTGCCAGTAGCAGGGCCGAGCAGCCCCAGCATTTT	CASSRAEQPQHF
TRBD1	-	TRBV10-3	TRBJ2-5	TGTGCCATCAGTGGGGGTCTCGGGACAGGGGTGTACCAAGAGACCCAGTACTTC	CAISGGLGTGVYQETQYF
-	-	TRBV11-3	TRBJ2-5	TGTGCCAGCAGCTCGCGGTTAAGCCAAGAGACCCAGTACTTC	CASSSRLSQETQYF
TRBD2	-	TRBV4-1	TRBJ2-5	TGCGCCAGCAGCCGCAGACTAGCGATGTCGGGAGAGACCCAGTACTTC	CASSRRLAMSGETQYF
-	-	TRBV19	TRBJ1-1	TGTGCCAGTAGTCCACAGGAATCGAACACTGAAGCTTTCTTT	CASSPQESNTEAFF
TRBD1	medium-sized	TRBV9	TRBJ1-2	TGTGCCAGCAGCCCGGGGACAGGCGGTGGCTACACCTTC	CASSPGTGGGYTF
TRBD2	-	TRBV4-2	TRBJ2-1	TGTGCCAGCAGCCAAGTCCTAGCGGGAGGTTACAATGAGCAGTTCTTC	CASSQVLAGGYNEQFF
-	-	TRBV9	TRBJ1-2	TGTGCCAGCAGCGTAGACACCAACTATGGCTACACCTTC	CASSVDTNYGYTF
TRBD2	-	TRBV9	TRBJ2-7	TGTGCCAGCAGCGAGGGGTTAGCGGGGGGGATTTACGAGCAGTACTTC	CASSEGLAGGIYEQYF
-	-	TRBV30	TRBJ1-2	TGTGCCTGGAGGGCGGACAGCTATGGCTACACCTTC	CAWRADSYGYTF
-	-	TRBV19	TRBJ2-7	TGTGCCAGTAGCCGCAATAGACAGCCTAACCCCTTCTACGAGCAGTACTTC	CASSRNRQPNPFYEQYF
TRBD1	-	TRBV30	TRBJ1-4	TGTGCCTGGATGCCGGGACAGGGCGGAGAAAAACTGTTTTTT	CAWMPGQGGEKLFF
-	-	TRBV4-1	TRBJ2-5	TGCGCCAGCAGCCAGGGACTCGGGCGGCTAGAGACCCAGTACTTC	CASSQGLGRLETQYF
TRBD1	-	TRBV19	TRBJ1-2	TGTGCCAGTAGTCCCCAGGCACAGGGGGCTGGCTATGGCTACACCTTC	CASSPQAQGAGYGYTF
-	-	TRBV4-1	TRBJ1-2	TGCGCCAGCAGCCAATCTATAAACGTACCAGGGGATGGCTACACCTTC	CASSQSINVPGDGYTF
TRBD1	-	TRBV30	TRBJ2-3	TGTGCCGCGCCGGGACAGGGCACAGATACGCAGTATTTT	CAAPGQGTDTQYF
TRBD1	-	TRBV6-5	TRBJ1-5	TGTGCCAGCAGGGGGACAGGACGCGGGTGGCAGCCCCAGCATTTT	CASRGTGRGWQPQHF
TRBD2	-	TRBV7-9	TRBJ2-5	TGTGCCAGCAGCCTAGCCGAGGCGGGGGGGGAGACCCAGTACTTC	CASSLAEAGGETQYF
TRBD2	-	TRBV27	TRBJ2-5	TGTGCCAGCAGTCAAACGACTAGCGGGGGGAGGGAAAAGAGCCAGTACTTC	CASSQTTSGGREKSQYF
TRBD1	few	TRBV7-2	TRBJ1-1	TGTGCCAGCAGCACCAGGGGGCTGAGCACTGAAGCTTTCTTT	CASSTRGLSTEAFF
-	-	TRBV27	TRBJ1-1	TGTGCCAGCAGTTTATCCTGGGCCACTGAAGCTTTCTTT	CASSLSWATEAFF
-	few	TRBV7-9	TRBJ2-3	TGTGCCAGCAGCTATCAGGGTTTTGATACGCAGTATTTT	CASSYQGFDTQYF
TRBD1	-	TRBV6-6	TRBJ1-1	TGTGCCAGCAGTTACAGTGACAGGGAGGCTTTCTTT	CASSYSDREAFF
TRBD1	-	TRBV7-2	TRBJ2-1	TGTGCCAGCAGCTCGATTGGACAGGTAAGGGCCAATGAGCAGTTCTTC	CASSSIGQVRANEQFF
TRBD2	-	TRBV5-4	TRBJ2-1	TGTGCCAGCAGCCCGGGACTAGCGGGAGAGGCTCGGCAGTTCTTC	CASSPGLAGEARQFF